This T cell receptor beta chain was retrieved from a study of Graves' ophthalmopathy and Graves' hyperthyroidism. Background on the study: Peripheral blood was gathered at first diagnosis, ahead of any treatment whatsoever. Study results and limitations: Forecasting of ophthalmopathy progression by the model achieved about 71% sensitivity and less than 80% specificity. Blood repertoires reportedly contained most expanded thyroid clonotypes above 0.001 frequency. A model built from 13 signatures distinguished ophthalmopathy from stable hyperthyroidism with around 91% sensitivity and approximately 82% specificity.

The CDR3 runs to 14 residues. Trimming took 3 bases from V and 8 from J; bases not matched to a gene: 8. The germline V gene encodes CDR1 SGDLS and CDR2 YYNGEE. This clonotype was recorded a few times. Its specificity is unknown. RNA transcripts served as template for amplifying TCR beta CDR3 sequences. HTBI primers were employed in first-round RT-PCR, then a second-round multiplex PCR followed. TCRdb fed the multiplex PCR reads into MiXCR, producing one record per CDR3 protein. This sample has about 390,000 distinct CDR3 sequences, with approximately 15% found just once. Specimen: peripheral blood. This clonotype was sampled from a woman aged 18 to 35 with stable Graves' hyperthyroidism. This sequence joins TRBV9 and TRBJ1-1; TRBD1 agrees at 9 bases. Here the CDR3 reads CASSGGGQGPEAFF. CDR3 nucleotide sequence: TGTGCCAGCAGCGGGGGGGGACAGGGCCCCGAAGCTTTCTTT.